This T cell receptor (beta chain) was identified in a study of blood T cell repertoires in COVID-19. The germline V gene encodes CDR1 SQVTM and CDR2 ANQGSEA. The V and J ends lost 6 bases and 3 bases, in that order; junction bases with no gene match: 12. The CDR3 is 15 amino acids. Clones were read by immunoSEQ multiplex PCR, and TCRdb kept only the in-frame ones, dropping some. In the table there are 170,000 or so clones, approximately 83% of which are singletons. This receptor was taken from a woman aged 60-75 years with acute or convalescent COVID-19. This chain links TRBV29-1 with TRBJ2-7, with TRBD1 matching 9 bases. Sequencing was performed on peripheral blood. CDR3 nucleotides: TGCAGCGTCCAACCTGGGACAGGGCGAGGCTACGAGCAGTACTTC. This gives the protein CSVQPGTGRGYEQYF.